The present entry profiles one T cell receptor (beta chain) with its context. This specimen belongs to a study of blood T cell repertoires in COVID-19. Study-wide context: Researchers got acute and convalescent COVID-19 samples from the United States, Italy and Spain.

Clones were read by immunoSEQ multiplex PCR, and TCRdb kept only the in-frame ones, dropping some. This sample yields 250,000 to 350,000 clones, of which about 87% are seen a single time; roughly 5.3% belongs to the top ten. Per germline, CDR1 KGHSH and CDR2 LQKENI. The CDR3 length is 14 residues. Trimming pared 2 bases from V and 2 bases from J, leaving 10 bases between. The chain couples TRBV18 to TRBJ2-7, with D perhaps TRBD1 (6 bases). The sample consisted of PBMCs or T cells enriched from blood (not recorded which). The TCR comes from a woman aged 25-40 years who had recovered from COVID-19. The CDR3 DNA is TGTGCCAGCTCACCAGGGGGCCCTGCCTACGAGCAGTACTTC. Protein sequence: CASSPGGPAYEQYF. The full variable domain, rest sourced from reference TRBV18 and TRBJ2-7, is NAGVMQNPRHLVRRRGQEARLRCSPMKGHSHVYWYRQLPEEGLKFMVYLQKENIIDESGMPKERFSAEFPKEGPSILRIQQVVRGDSAAYFCASSPGGPAYEQYFGPGTRLTVT.